The 14 T cell receptor beta chains presented below share a single source sample, sequenced in a study of patients and donors after allogeneic stem cell transplantation. A single record per CDR3 protein comes from TCRdb applying MiXCR to the RT-PCR reads. This table holds approximately 210,000 distinct CDR3 sequences, 41% found once. Sample: blood, either unsorted or a sorted T cell fraction (not recorded which). These receptors were taken from a human donor who was either an allogeneic HSCT recipient or a stem cell or donor lymphocyte infusion donor (not recorded which). It is not recorded whose cells these are; they may come from a transplant donor.

The rearrangement uses TRBV9 and TRBJ2-3; the D gene is possibly TRBD2 (5 bases). Trimming took off 4 bases at V and 4 bases at J, with 13 bases between the two ends. There are 14 residues in the CDR3. From germline, CDR1 is SGDLS and CDR2 YYNGEE. The chain's CDR3 is CASSRVGVADTQYF. The CDR3 coding sequence is TGTGCCAGCAGCCGAGTGGGAGTGGCAGATACGCAGTATTTT.

This rearrangement joins TRBV6-5 to TRBJ1-2, with 7 nucleotides matching TRBD1. J was trimmed by 4 bases and V by 3 bases; bases with no gene match: 14. Germline lookup yields CDR1 MNHEY and CDR2 SVGAGI. The CDR3 sequence is 17 residues long. The CDR3 nucleotides are TGTGCCAGCAGTTATAGGAACAGGGGCGATTACGCCTATGGCTACACCTTC. Residues: CASSYRNRGDYAYGYTF.

The chain combines TRBV6-5 with TRBJ2-5, with 7 bases identical to TRBD2. This CDR3 is 15 amino acids long. Germline CDR1 MNHEY, CDR2 SVGAGI. The ends lost 2 bases at V and 2 bases at J; junction bases unmatched: 5. The chain's CDR3 is CASSYGEGRQETQYF. The CDR3 DNA reads as TGTGCCAGCAGTTACGGGGAGGGACGACAAGAGACCCAGTACTTC.

This clonotype has ten or more counts. The chain couples TRBV5-1 to TRBJ1-1; D is unclear. V dropped 0 bases and J dropped 1 base, with 7 bases sitting between them. CDR1 is SGHRS and CDR2 is YFSETQ in the germline V gene. This CDR3 is 14 amino acids long. CDR3 sequence reads: CASSLAFGNTEAFF. CDR3 DNA sequence: TGCGCCAGCAGCTTGGCCTTCGGGAACACTGAAGCTTTCTTT.

The chain has TRBV6-5 and TRBJ2-1; 7 nucleotides match TRBD2. The CDR3 spans 17 residues. The J segment lost 2 bases and the V segment lost 5 bases, leaving 12 bases of the junction unmatched. Germline CDR1 and CDR2: MNHEY and SVGAGI. DNA for the CDR3: TGTGCCAGCAGTCTCGGGGCGGCTAGCGGAACCTACAATGAGCAGTTCTTC. It specifies CASSLGAASGTYNEQFF.

V gene TRBV9 combines with J gene TRBJ2-7, with TRBD1 identical over 8 bases. J was trimmed by 0 bases and V by 5 bases; bases with no gene match: 4. The CDR3 has 14 residues. Germline assignment: CDR1 SGDLS and CDR2 YYNGEE. CDR3 sequence: CASSIGTGSYEQYF. The CDR3 DNA reads as TGTGCCAGCAGTATCGGGACAGGCTCCTACGAGCAGTACTTC.

This clonotype was seen a handful of times. The chain couples TRBV7-6 to TRBJ1-6; 9 positions agree with TRBD1. The CDR3 sequence is 12 residues long. Germline CDR1 reads SGHVS; CDR2 reads FNYEAQ. J lost 14 bases, V lost 5 bases, and 4 bases had no gene match. The CDR3 DNA sequence: TGTGCCAGCAGCCCCACAGGGGGCACCCTCCACTTT. Translating it yields CASSPTGGTLHF.

This clonotype was counted between two and nine times. V and J are TRBV3-1 and TRBJ1-2; no firm D call. There are 15 residues in the CDR3. V gave up 0 bases and J gave up 2 bases, with 10 bases separating them. CDR1 is LGHDT, CDR2 YNNKEL, per germline (reference sequence). The CDR3 region is CASSQEIGLNYGYTF. The CDR3 bases are TGTGCCAGCAGCCAAGAGATAGGATTAAACTATGGCTACACCTTC.

V is TRBV20-1 and J is TRBJ2-2; D gene unclear. CDR3 length equals 19 residues. Between the trimmed V and J ends, which lost 0 bases and 5 bases, there was a span of 25 bases. CDR1 and CDR2 (germline): DFQATT, SNEGSKA (reference sequence). Here the CDR3 DNA reads TGCAGTGCTAGAGATCCCGGAATAGGACGGACCCTGAGAACCGGGGAGCTGTTTTTT. The encoded protein is CSARDPGIGRTLRTGELFF.

The chain recombines TRBV9 with TRBJ1-1; the D gene is possibly TRBD1 (5 bases). V was shortened by 0 bases and J by 0 bases, with 18 bases between the two germline ends. Germline CDR1 reads SGDLS; CDR2 reads YYNGEE. The CDR3 covers 18 residues. The CDR3 DNA reads as TGTGCCAGCAGCGTAGGGGGTGGACCGGGACGGCTGAACACTGAAGCTTTCTTT. This sequence encodes CASSVGGGPGRLNTEAFF.

The chain employs TRBV7-2 and TRBJ2-3, with D maybe TRBD2 (6 bases). Trimming cost V 5 bases and J 2 bases, with 14 bases left between them. Looked up from germline, CDR1 is SGHTA and CDR2 is FQGNSA. The CDR3 totals 15 residues. The CDR3 loop is CASSPRERDTDTQYF. CDR3 coding DNA: TGTGCCAGCAGCCCCCGGGAGAGGGACACAGATACGCAGTATTTT.

V and J are TRBV20-1 and TRBJ2-1, with 9 bases that match TRBD2. J gave up 2 bases and V 3 bases, and 2 bases lay outside the gene matches. Per germline, CDR1 DFQATT and CDR2 SNEGSKA (reference sequence). CDR3 size: 14 residues. CDR3 loop: CSASAGGPYNEQFF. CDR3 nucleotide sequence: TGCAGTGCTAGCGCGGGAGGGCCCTACAATGAGCAGTTCTTC.

This clonotype was detected once. The chain combines TRBV27 with TRBJ1-2, with TRBD1 as a possible D gene (6 bases). Germline values: CDR1 MNHEY, CDR2 SMNVEV (reference sequence). CDR3 length equals 16 residues. V was cut by 0 bases and J by 1 base, with 12 bases left in between. This chain's CDR3 is CASSLSAGAVNYGYTF. CDR3 bases: TGTGCCAGCAGTTTATCCGCAGGGGCCGTTAACTATGGCTACACCTTC.

This sequence joins TRBV28 and TRBJ1-6, with 7 bases that match TRBD1. V dropped 5 bases and J dropped 6; count of bases not matched to a gene: 7. The length of the CDR3 is 15 residues. Germline assignment: CDR1 MDHEN and CDR2 SYDVKM. The DNA for the CDR3 is TGTGCCAGCAGTCCCCGGACAGGACTTAATTCACCCCTCCACTTT. It codes for CASSPRTGLNSPLHF.